Listed below are T cell receptor beta chains from one sample, sequenced in a study of blood T cell repertoires in COVID-19. Sequenced by immunoSEQ multiplex PCR; TCRdb stores in-frame clones only, minus some. Of more than 200,000 clones in the sample, approximately 90% are singletons; the top ten hold around a tenth. The sequenced sample was peripheral blood. The receptors were gathered from a man in his forties or fifties with COVID-19, enrolled during active disease. Both conserved end residues are part of each CDR3. A D gene is named only where the DNA matches it firmly. The size field is filled for only some rows; it gives once, few, many or a size class.

size: NA; V: TRBV5-1; J: TRBJ1-3; D: NA; DNA: TGCGCCAGCAGCCCTACGGGGGAAGGTGGAAACACCATATATTTT; CDR3: CASSPTGEGGNTIYF
size: NA; V: TRBV10-2; J: TRBJ2-2; D: TRBD2; DNA: TGCGCCAGCAGGGGGACTAGTGGCGCCGGGGAGCTGTTTTTT; CDR3: CASRGTSGAGELFF
size: few; V: TRBV29-1; J: TRBJ2-7; D: NA; DNA: TGCAGCGTTGAATCCGGCTACGAGCAGTACTTC; CDR3: CSVESGYEQYF
size: NA; V: TRBV6-6; J: TRBJ2-1; D: TRBD2; DNA: TGTGCCAGCAGTCTCATACTAGCGGGAGGAATAAATGAGCAGTTCTTC; CDR3: CASSLILAGGINEQFF
size: NA; V: TRBV5-4; J: TRBJ2-5; D: NA; DNA: TGTGCCAGCAGCTTCTTAGCGGAAGAGACCCAGTACTTC; CDR3: CASSFLAEETQYF
size: NA; V: TRBV4-2; J: TRBJ2-3; D: NA; DNA: TGTGCCAGCAGCCAAGTAGGCGGGATCACAGATACGCAGTATTTT; CDR3: CASSQVGGITDTQYF
size: NA; V: TRBV6-4; J: TRBJ1-5; D: NA; DNA: TGTGCCAGCAGTCCGCTCAGGCCCCAGCATTTT; CDR3: CASSPLRPQHF
size: NA; V: TRBV5-1; J: TRBJ1-4; D: NA; DNA: TGCGCCAGCAGCCAACAGGGCCTTGAAAAACTGTTTTTT; CDR3: CASSQQGLEKLFF
size: once; V: TRBV2; J: TRBJ2-3; D: NA; DNA: TGTGCCAGCAGTGAAGGTGCAGACACAGATACGCAGTATTTT; CDR3: CASSEGADTDTQYF
size: NA; V: TRBV27; J: TRBJ1-4; D: TRBD1; DNA: TGTGCCAGCAGTTTAAGGGGGCCGGATGAAAAACTGTTTTTT; CDR3: CASSLRGPDEKLFF
size: NA; V: TRBV19; J: TRBJ2-7; D: TRBD2; DNA: TGTGCCAGTAGGCGACTAGCGGGAGGGAACTACGAGCAGTACTTC; CDR3: CASRRLAGGNYEQYF
size: NA; V: TRBV27; J: TRBJ2-7; D: TRBD1; DNA: TGTGCCAGCAGTCCTGGGACAGGCAAACCAACCTACGAGCAGTACTTC; CDR3: CASSPGTGKPTYEQYF
size: NA; V: TRBV18; J: TRBJ2-1; D: TRBD2; DNA: TGTGCCAGCTCACCAGTGGCTAGCGGGAGTGTAATGAATGAGCAGTTCTTC; CDR3: CASSPVASGSVMNEQFF
size: NA; V: TRBV5-6; J: TRBJ1-5; D: TRBD1; DNA: TGTGCCAGCAGCTTGTCGGACAGGGACCATCAGCCCCAGCATTTT; CDR3: CASSLSDRDHQPQHF
size: NA; V: TRBV19; J: TRBJ1-6; D: TRBD1; DNA: TGTGCCAGTAGTCGTAGCGGCGCTAGACAGGGGGATAATTCACCCCTCCACTTT; CDR3: CASSRSGARQGDNSPLHF
size: NA; V: TRBV7-2; J: TRBJ2-3; D: NA; DNA: TGTGCCAGCAGCTCTCAGGGGGGAAACACAGATACGCAGTATTTT; CDR3: CASSSQGGNTDTQYF
size: NA; V: TRBV29-1; J: TRBJ1-3; D: NA; DNA: TGCAGCGTTCATGACACAGGAGTTGCTGGAAACACCATATATTTT; CDR3: CSVHDTGVAGNTIYF
size: once; V: TRBV19; J: TRBJ1-4; D: NA; DNA: TGTGCCAGTAGCCGTCGACTTACCGTGGATGAAAAACTGTTTTTT; CDR3: CASSRRLTVDEKLFF
size: NA; V: TRBV6-5; J: TRBJ2-7; D: NA; DNA: TGTGCCAGCAGTCGGACACTCGTCTCCTACGAGCAGTACTTC; CDR3: CASSRTLVSYEQYF
size: NA; V: TRBV5-1; J: TRBJ2-7; D: TRBD2; DNA: TGCGCCAGCAGCTGGGGTAGTGCTAGCGGGCCCTCCTACGAGCAGTACTTC; CDR3: CASSWGSASGPSYEQYF
size: once; V: TRBV7-9; J: TRBJ1-2; D: TRBD1; DNA: TGTGCCAGCAGCCCAGGGACAGGGGAAGGGTCTGGCTACACCTTC; CDR3: CASSPGTGEGSGYTF
size: NA; V: TRBV7-3; J: TRBJ1-6; D: TRBD1; DNA: TGTGCCAGCAGCTTAGGACAGGGGTTGAATTCACCCCTCCACTTT; CDR3: CASSLGQGLNSPLHF
size: NA; V: TRBV27; J: TRBJ1-6; D: NA; DNA: TGTGCCAGCAGTTTACGTGGGCCTAATAATTCACCCCTCCACTTT; CDR3: CASSLRGPNNSPLHF
size: NA; V: TRBV5-4; J: TRBJ2-2; D: TRBD1; DNA: TGTGCCAGCAGCCCCGACAGGGGGAACACCGGGGAGCTGTTTTTT; CDR3: CASSPDRGNTGELFF
size: NA; V: TRBV19; J: TRBJ2-7; D: NA; DNA: TGTGCCAGTAGCCAACGGAGGGACTCCTACGAGCAGTACTTC; CDR3: CASSQRRDSYEQYF
size: NA; V: TRBV18; J: TRBJ1-1; D: NA; DNA: TGTGCCAGCTCACCAGGGCGTGACACTGAAGCTTTCTTT; CDR3: CASSPGRDTEAFF